Listed here is a single TCR beta chain. Original handling: Researchers report that nucleated cell counts were estimated from reference gene primer amplification. Here immunoSEQ multiplex PCR was the method, and the copy in TCRdb shows in-frame clones only, minus some. V, J and clone size derive from that table, while D and trimming were established from the DNA sequence. The table has more than 85,000 clones, 70% to 90% seen once. From germline, CDR1 is SGDLS and CDR2 YYNGEE. Trimming cost V 4 bases and J 6 bases, with 18 bases left between them. The length of the CDR3 is 15 residues. This specimen comes from a study of blood T cell repertoires in COVID-19. Across the whole study: PBMCs, B-cell-depleted T cells, or T cells provided the cDNA or gDNA that made up the material.

This receptor was taken from a middle-aged man with active COVID-19. The chain couples TRBV9 to TRBJ2-3; D is uncertain. The specimen sequenced was peripheral blood. The CDR3 loop reads CASSRDTLSLDTQYF. CDR3 in DNA: TGTGCCAGCAGCAGAGACACACTTAGTTTGGATACGCAGTATTTT.